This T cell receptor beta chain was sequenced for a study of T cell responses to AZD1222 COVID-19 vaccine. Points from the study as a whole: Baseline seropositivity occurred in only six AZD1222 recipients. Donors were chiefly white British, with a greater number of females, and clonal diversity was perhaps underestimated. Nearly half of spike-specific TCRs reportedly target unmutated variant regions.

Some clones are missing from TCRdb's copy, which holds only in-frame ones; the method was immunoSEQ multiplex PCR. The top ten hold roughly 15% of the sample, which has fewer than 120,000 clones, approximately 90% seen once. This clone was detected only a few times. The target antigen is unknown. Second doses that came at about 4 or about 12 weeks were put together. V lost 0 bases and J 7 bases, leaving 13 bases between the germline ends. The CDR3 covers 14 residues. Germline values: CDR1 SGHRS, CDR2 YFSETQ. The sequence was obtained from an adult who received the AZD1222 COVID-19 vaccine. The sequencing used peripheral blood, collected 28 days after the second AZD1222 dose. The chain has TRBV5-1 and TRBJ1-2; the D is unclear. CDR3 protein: CASSLERTRAGYTF. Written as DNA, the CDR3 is TGCGCCAGCAGCTTGGAGAGGACCCGGGCTGGCTACACCTTC.